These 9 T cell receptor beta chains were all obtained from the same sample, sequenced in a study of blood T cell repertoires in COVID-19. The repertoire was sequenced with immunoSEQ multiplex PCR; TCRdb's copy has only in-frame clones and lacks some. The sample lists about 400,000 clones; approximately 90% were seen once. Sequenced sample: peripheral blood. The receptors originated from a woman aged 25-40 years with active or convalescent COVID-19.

This CDR3 reads CASSPNRGDTGELFF. CDR3 nucleotides: TGTGCCAGCTCACCTAACAGGGGCGACACCGGGGAGCTGTTTTTT. The V and J genes are TRBV18 and TRBJ2-2; 7 bases align to TRBD1. Germline V CDR1 and CDR2: KGHSH, LQKENI. V was clipped by 3 bases and J by 3 bases; unmatched bases: 4. This CDR3 is 15 amino acids long.

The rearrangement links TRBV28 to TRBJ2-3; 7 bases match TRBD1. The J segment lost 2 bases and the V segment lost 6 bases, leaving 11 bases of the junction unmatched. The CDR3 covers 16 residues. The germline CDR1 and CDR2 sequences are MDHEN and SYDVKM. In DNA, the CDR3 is TGTGCCAGCAGGTCTACAGGGGCCGCCCTCACAGATACGCAGTATTTT. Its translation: CASRSTGAALTDTQYF.

The CDR3 protein is CASSEAFFTDTQYF. The CDR3 coding sequence is TGTGCCAGCAGTGAGGCCTTCTTCACAGATACGCAGTATTTT. V usage is TRBV2 and J usage is TRBJ2-3; no definite D call. The CDR3 has 14 amino acids. Between the trimmed V and J ends, which lost 3 bases and 2 bases, there was a span of 9 bases. Germline V CDR1 and CDR2: SNHLY, FYNNEI.

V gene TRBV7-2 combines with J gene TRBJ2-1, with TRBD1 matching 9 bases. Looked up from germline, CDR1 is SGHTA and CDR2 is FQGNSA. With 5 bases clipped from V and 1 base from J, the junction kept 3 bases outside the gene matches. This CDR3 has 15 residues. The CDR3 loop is CASSLDRGSYNEQFF. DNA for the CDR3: TGTGCCAGCAGCCTTGACAGGGGGTCCTACAATGAGCAGTTCTTC.

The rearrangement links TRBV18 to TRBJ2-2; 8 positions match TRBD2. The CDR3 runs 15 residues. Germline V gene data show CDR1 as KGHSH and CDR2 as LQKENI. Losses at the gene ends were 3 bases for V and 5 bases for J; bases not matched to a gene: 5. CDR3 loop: CASSPGLDRTGELFF. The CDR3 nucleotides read TGTGCCAGCTCACCGGGACTAGATCGGACCGGGGAGCTGTTTTTT.

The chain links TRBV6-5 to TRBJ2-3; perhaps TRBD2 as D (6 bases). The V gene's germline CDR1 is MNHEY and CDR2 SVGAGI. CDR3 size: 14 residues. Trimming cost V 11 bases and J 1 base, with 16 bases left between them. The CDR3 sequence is CASRSERGTDTQYF. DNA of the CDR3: TGTGCCTCTAGGTCGGAGCGGGGCACAGATACGCAGTATTTT.

CDR3 bases: TGCAGTGCTAGTAACAGGGGGGCCTACAATGAGCAGTTCTTC. This sequence encodes CSASNRGAYNEQFF. The chain recombines TRBV20-1 with TRBJ2-1; 8 bases line up with TRBD1. Germline CDR1 DFQATT, CDR2 SNEGSKA (reference sequence). V was pared by 3 bases and J by 2 bases, with 3 bases of the junction left unmatched. The CDR3 has 14 residues.

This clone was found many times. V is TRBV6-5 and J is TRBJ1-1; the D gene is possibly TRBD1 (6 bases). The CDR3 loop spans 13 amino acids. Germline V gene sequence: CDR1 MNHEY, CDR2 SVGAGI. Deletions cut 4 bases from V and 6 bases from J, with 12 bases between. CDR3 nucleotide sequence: TGTGCCAGCAGTTTCACAGGGATCCCTGAAGCTTTCTTT. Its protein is CASSFTGIPEAFF.

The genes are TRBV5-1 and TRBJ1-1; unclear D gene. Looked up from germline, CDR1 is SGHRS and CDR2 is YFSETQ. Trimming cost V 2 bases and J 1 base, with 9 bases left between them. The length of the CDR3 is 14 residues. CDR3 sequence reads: CASSLSPGNTEAFF. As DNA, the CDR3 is TGCGCCAGCAGCTTAAGTCCAGGGAACACTGAAGCTTTCTTT.